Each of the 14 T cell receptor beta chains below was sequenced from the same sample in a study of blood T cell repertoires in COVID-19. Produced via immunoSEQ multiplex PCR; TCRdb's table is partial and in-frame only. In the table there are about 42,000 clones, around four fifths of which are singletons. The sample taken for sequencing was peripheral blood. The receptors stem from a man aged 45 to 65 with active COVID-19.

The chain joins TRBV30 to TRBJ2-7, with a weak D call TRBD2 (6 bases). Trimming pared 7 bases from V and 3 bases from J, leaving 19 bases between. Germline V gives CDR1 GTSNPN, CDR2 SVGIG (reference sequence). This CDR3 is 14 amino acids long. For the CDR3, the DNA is TGTGCCTACCAGTCCCGGGACTCCCTCTACGAGCAGTACTTC. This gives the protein CAYQSRDSLYEQYF.

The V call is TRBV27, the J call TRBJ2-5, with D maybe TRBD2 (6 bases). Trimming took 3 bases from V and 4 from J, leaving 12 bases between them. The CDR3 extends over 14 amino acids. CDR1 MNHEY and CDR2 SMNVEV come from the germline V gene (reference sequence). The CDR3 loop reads CASSFWLAPETQYF. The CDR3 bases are TGTGCCAGCAGTTTTTGGCTAGCGCCAGAGACCCAGTACTTC.

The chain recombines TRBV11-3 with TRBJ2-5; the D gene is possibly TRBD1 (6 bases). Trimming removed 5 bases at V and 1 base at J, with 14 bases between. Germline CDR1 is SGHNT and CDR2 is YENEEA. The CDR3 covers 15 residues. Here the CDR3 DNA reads TGTGCCAGCAGCCAAGGGGGTGGGGGCCAAGAGACCCAGTACTTC. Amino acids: CASSQGGGGQETQYF.

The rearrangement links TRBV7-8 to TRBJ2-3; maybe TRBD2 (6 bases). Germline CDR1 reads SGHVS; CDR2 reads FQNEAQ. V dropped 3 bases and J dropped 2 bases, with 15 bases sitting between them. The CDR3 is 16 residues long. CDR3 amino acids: CASSFVGTSLTDTQYF. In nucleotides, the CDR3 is TGTGCCAGCAGCTTCGTTGGGACTTCACTCACAGATACGCAGTATTTT.

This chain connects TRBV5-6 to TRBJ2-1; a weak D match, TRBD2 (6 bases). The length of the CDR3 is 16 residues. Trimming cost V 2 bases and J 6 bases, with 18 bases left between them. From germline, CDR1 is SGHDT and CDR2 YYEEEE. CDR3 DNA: TGTGCCAGCAGCTTACATAGCGGAGCGGGTTTCAATGAGCAGTTCTTC. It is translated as CASSLHSGAGFNEQFF.

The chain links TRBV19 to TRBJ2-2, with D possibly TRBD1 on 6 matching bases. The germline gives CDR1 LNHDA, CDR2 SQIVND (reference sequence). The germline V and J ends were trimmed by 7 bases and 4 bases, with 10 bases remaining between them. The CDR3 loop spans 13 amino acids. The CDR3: CASTLGGTGELFF. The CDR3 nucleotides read TGTGCCAGTACCCTAGGGGGCACCGGGGAGCTGTTTTTT. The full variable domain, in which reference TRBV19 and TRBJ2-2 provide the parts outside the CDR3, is DGGITQSPKYLFRKEGQNVTLSCEQNLNHDAMYWYRQDPGQGLRLIYYSQIVNDFQKGDIAEGYSVSREKKESFPLTVTSAQKNPTAFYLCASTLGGTGELFFGEGSRLTVL.

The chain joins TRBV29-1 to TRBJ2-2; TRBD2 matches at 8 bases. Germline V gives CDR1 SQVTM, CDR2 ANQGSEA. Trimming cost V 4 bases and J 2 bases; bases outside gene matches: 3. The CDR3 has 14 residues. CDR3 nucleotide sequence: TGCAGCGTTGCGAGCGGGGGAAACACCGGGGAGCTGTTTTTT. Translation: CSVASGGNTGELFF.

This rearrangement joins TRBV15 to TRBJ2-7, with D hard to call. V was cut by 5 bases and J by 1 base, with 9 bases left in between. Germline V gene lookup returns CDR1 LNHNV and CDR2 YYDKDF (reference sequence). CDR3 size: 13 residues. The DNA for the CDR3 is TGTGCCACCAGCCCAAGGCGGTCCTACGAGCAGTACTTC. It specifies CATSPRRSYEQYF.

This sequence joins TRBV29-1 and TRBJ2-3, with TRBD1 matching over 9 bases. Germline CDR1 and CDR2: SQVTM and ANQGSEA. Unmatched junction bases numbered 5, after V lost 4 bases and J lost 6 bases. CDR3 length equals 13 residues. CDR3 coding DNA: TGCAGCGTTGGGGGACAGGGTTGGGATACGCAGTATTTT. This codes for CSVGGQGWDTQYF.

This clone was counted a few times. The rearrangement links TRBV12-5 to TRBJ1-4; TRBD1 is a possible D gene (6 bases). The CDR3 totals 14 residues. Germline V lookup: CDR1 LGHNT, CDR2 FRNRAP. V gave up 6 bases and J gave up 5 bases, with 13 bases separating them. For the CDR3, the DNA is TGTGCTAGTGGCCTTGGACAGCCAAATGAAAAACTGTTTTTT. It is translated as CASGLGQPNEKLFF.

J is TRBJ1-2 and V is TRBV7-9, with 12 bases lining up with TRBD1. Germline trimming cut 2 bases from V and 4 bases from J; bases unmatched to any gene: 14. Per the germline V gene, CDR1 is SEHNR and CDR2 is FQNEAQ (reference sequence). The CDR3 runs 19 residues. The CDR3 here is CASSLPTAGTGGLGYGYTF. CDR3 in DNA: TGTGCCAGCAGCTTACCAACGGCGGGGACAGGGGGCTTGGGCTATGGCTACACCTTC.

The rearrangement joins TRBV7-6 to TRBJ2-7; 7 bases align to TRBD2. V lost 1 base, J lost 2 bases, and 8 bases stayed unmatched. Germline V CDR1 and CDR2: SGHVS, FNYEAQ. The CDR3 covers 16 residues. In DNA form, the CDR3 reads TGTGCCAGCAGCTTAGAGGCGGCGGGGACTACCTACGAGCAGTACTTC. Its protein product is CASSLEAAGTTYEQYF.

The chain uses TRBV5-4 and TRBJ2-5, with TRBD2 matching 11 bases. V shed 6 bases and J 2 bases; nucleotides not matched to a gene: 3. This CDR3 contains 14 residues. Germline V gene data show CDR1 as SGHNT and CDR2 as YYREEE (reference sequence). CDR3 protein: CASTIAGGQETQYF. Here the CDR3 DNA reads TGTGCCAGCACCATAGCGGGGGGGCAAGAGACCCAGTACTTC.

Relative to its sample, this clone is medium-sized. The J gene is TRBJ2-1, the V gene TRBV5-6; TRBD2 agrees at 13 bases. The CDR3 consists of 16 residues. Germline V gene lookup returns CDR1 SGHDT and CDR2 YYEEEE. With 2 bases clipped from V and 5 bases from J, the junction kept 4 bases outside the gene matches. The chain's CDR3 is CASSLGLAGVHNEQFF. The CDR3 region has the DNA TGTGCCAGCAGCTTAGGACTAGCGGGGGTCCACAATGAGCAGTTCTTC.